This TCR beta chain is drawn from a study of human T cells and chemical hapten exposure. Study at large: Skin of the upper inner arm, about 2 cm by about 2 cm, received 2% DPC for sensitization. All patients underwent weekly scalp dosing with diphenylcyclopropenone for the full roughly 25-week study. The study patch tested 0.01% DPC on the upper back and read results at 6 days.

This clonotype was detected ten times or more. TCRdb used MiXCR to reprocess the RACE reads, holding one entry per CDR3 protein. The top ten clones hold around 6.8% of a sample with some 70,000 distinct CDR3 sequences, under 13% of them seen once. As for time point: patch test 2, 6 weeks after DPC sensitization. Treatment defined: therapeutic diphenylcyclopropenone sensitization with weekly scalp DPC. Blood was drawn before each patch test was applied. Trimming cost V 2 bases and J 6 bases; bases outside gene matches: 4. The germline gives CDR1 MNHEY, CDR2 SVGAGI. The CDR3 consists of 14 residues. The TCR originated in a woman aged 45-60 years with alopecia areata. Some clones in this sample may be carry-over from other donors' samples. The material was whole blood, obtained in connection with sensitization to the hapten diphenylcyclopropenone (DPC). The V and J genes are TRBV6-5 and TRBJ1-1; 9 nucleotides line up with TRBD1. DNA for the CDR3: TGTGCCAGCAGTTACCACGACAGGGGGGCTGAAGCTTTCTTT. This translates into CASSYHDRGAEAFF.